This TCR beta chain was obtained from a study of blood T cell repertoires in COVID-19. Across the study: Both acute and convalescent COVID-19 samples were obtained from the United States, Italy and Spain.

Germline V gene data show CDR1 as MNHEY and CDR2 as SVGEGT. CDR3 size: 16 residues. Trimming removed 0 bases from V and 7 bases from J; junction bases left unmatched: 9. Per the original data handling: By means of reference gene primer amplification, nucleated cell counts were estimated. Sequencing was performed with immunoSEQ multiplex PCR; in TCRdb, only in-frame clones are kept and a portion is missing. V and J calls and clone size are copied from that table; D and trimming were computed from the DNA. Counted here are approximately 210,000 clones, 70% to 90% occurring once; the ten biggest clones make up 4% to 5%. This clone was detected once.

The V gene is TRBV6-2 or TRBV6-3, the J gene TRBJ2-3, with 8 bases lining up with TRBD2. The sequence came from a human donor in a cohort sampled during active COVID-19. The sample taken for sequencing was peripheral blood. In nucleotides, the CDR3 is TGTGCCAGCAGTTACTCGGGTAGCGGGGCCCGATATACGCAGTATTTT. It specifies CASSYSGSGARYTQYF.